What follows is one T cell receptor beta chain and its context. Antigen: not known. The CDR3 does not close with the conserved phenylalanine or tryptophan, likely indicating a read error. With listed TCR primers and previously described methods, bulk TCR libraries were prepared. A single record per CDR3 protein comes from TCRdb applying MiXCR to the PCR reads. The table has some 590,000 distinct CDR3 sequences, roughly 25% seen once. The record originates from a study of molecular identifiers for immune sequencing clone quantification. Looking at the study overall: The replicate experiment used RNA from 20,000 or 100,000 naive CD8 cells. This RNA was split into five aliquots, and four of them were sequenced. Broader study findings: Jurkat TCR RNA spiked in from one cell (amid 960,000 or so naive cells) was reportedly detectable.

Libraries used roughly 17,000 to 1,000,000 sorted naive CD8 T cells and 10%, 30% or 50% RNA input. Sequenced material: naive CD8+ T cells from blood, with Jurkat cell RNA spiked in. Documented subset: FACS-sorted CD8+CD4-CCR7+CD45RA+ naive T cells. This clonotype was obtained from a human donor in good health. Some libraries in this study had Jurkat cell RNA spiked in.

The CDR3 DNA is TGCAGTGCTTCTACGCCGGGACTAGCGGGAGAACAGATGCTCTACGAGCAGTACCTC. Translation gives CSASTPGLAGEQMLYEQYL. This chain connects TRBV20-1 to TRBJ2-7; 14 bases agree with TRBD2. Germline CDR1 is DFQATT and CDR2 is SNEGSKA (reference sequence). The CDR3 extends over 19 amino acids. V lost 5 bases to trimming and J lost 3 bases; unmatched junction nucleotides: 18.